Below, 27 T cell receptor beta chains from the same sample are listed, as sequenced in a study of cytomegalovirus exposure and HLA in healthy donors. Use of 60 Vbeta and 13 Jbeta primers characterized the PCR. Repertoires were generated with immunoSEQ multiplex PCR, while TCRdb's copy carries only in-frame clones and drops some. The sample holds about 170,000 clones, 82% seen once. The sample comprised PBMCs. The receptors derive from a girl aged 2-9 years in good health and CMV-seropositive.

This clone occurred a few times. The V and J genes are TRBV19 and TRBJ2-1; D is perhaps TRBD2 (5 bases). Germline CDR1 reads LNHDA; CDR2 reads SQIVND (reference sequence). This CDR3 has 14 residues. Trimming took off 7 bases at V and 6 bases at J, with 16 bases between the two ends. CDR3 sequence (DNA): TGTGCCAGTACCCTATCTTTGAGGGCCAATGAGCAGTTCTTC. Encoded protein: CASTLSLRANEQFF.

This clone was found a few times. The chain combines TRBV5-1 with TRBJ2-7, with D maybe TRBD1 (6 bases). The V gene lost 3 bases and the J gene lost 7 bases, with 14 bases spanning the gap. This CDR3 spans 13 amino acids. Looked up from germline, CDR1 is SGHRS and CDR2 is YFSETQ. The CDR3 nucleotides are TGCGCCAGCAGCTACACAGGGCCTCGGGAGCAGTACTTC. Its translation is CASSYTGPREQYF.

This chain links TRBV4-1 with TRBJ2-7; D not resolved. This CDR3 is built from 13 residues. Germline V gives CDR1 MGHRA, CDR2 YSYEKL. The V end lost 2 bases, the J end lost 7 bases, and 12 bases lay between the germline ends. The CDR3 DNA is TGCGCCAGCAGCCAAACCCCCCAGGTGGAGCAGTACTTC. The encoded protein is CASSQTPQVEQYF.

This clone has a single count. V is TRBV2 and J is TRBJ1-5; the D is unclear. V was cut by 2 bases and J by 0 bases, with 5 bases left in between. Germline V gene sequence: CDR1 SNHLY, CDR2 FYNNEI. This CDR3 contains 14 residues. The CDR3 DNA sequence: TGTGCCAGCAGTGAAATTCTTAGCAATCAGCCCCAGCATTTT. Amino acids: CASSEILSNQPQHF.

This sequence joins TRBV28 and TRBJ2-5; 11 bases map to TRBD2. This CDR3 is built from 16 residues. With V trimmed by 8 bases and J by 5 bases, 13 bases remained unmatched. Germline lookup yields CDR1 MDHEN and CDR2 SYDVKM. CDR3 sequence reads: CASVSLTSGSSETQYF. In DNA form, the CDR3 reads TGTGCCAGCGTTTCCCTCACTAGCGGGAGTTCGGAGACCCAGTACTTC.

V usage is TRBV6-5 and J usage is TRBJ1-2, with D uncertain. V lost 5 bases and J lost 4, with 17 bases in between. This CDR3 has 15 residues. CDR1 is MNHEY and CDR2 is SVGAGI in the germline V gene. The CDR3 bases are TGTGCCAGCAGTCCCCGGGGAGGTGGGGTCTATGGCTACACCTTC. This codes for CASSPRGGGVYGYTF.

This sequence joins TRBV5-5 and TRBJ1-1; unclear D gene. The CDR3 consists of 12 residues. V lost 2 bases to trimming and J lost 5 bases, with 7 bases between them. Germline-derived CDR1 and CDR2 are SGHKS and YYEKEE (reference sequence). CDR3 amino acids: CASSLRGTEAFF. Here the CDR3 DNA reads TGTGCCAGCAGCTTACGAGGGACTGAAGCTTTCTTT.

The chain uses TRBV20-1 and TRBJ2-5; TRBD2 is a possible D gene (5 bases). In germline, CDR1 is DFQATT, CDR2 SNEGSKA (reference sequence). V lost 6 bases and J lost 6, with 11 bases in between. The CDR3 is 11 residues long. The DNA for the CDR3 is TGCAGTGCGAAACCGGGGAAGACCCAGTACTTC. This encodes CSAKPGKTQYF.

J is TRBJ2-5 and V is TRBV4-1; TRBD2 matches at 12 bases. After removal of 4 bases from V and 4 bases from J, the junction contained 13 bases not matched to a gene. There are 18 residues in the CDR3. The germline V gene encodes CDR1 MGHRA and CDR2 YSYEKL. DNA of the CDR3: TGCGCCAGCAGCCTTCAAGAGACTAGCGGGAGCATCCCAGAGACCCAGTACTTC. Amino acids: CASSLQETSGSIPETQYF.

This sequence joins TRBV27 and TRBJ2-1; 13 positions agree with TRBD2. Germline CDR1 and CDR2: MNHEY and SMNVEV (reference sequence). V shed 2 bases and J 0 bases; nucleotides not matched to a gene: 7. The CDR3 is 19 amino acids. CDR3 residues: CASSLGLAGVSSSYNEQFF. CDR3 DNA sequence: TGTGCCAGCAGTTTAGGACTAGCGGGAGTTTCCAGCTCCTACAATGAGCAGTTCTTC.

The genes are TRBV7-9 and TRBJ2-1; D is undetermined. The CDR3 has 16 amino acids. V lost 5 bases, J lost 4 bases, and 18 bases lay in between. Germline V CDR1 and CDR2: SEHNR, FQNEAQ (reference sequence). The CDR3 sequence is CASSPIPSELYNEQFF. The CDR3, as DNA: TGTGCCAGCAGCCCAATCCCCAGCGAGCTATACAATGAGCAGTTCTTC.

This chain links TRBV30 with TRBJ2-1; tentatively, D is TRBD2 (7 bases). V lost 3 bases, J lost 8 bases, and 20 bases lay in between. The germline V gene encodes CDR1 GTSNPN and CDR2 SVGIG (reference sequence). This CDR3 region has 15 residues. CDR3 nucleotide sequence: TGTGCCTGGAGCCTGGGGGCGGGAGTGGGGGATGAGCAGTTCTTC. Its protein product is CAWSLGAGVGDEQFF.

This clone has a handful of counts. Other DNA sequences in this specimen translate into the identical CDR3. The chain carries TRBV5-6 and TRBJ2-3; D perhaps matches TRBD1 (6 bases). The CDR3 consists of 15 residues. V lost 1 base, J lost 3 bases, and 12 bases lay in between. Per germline, CDR1 SGHDT and CDR2 YYEEEE. The CDR3, as DNA: TGTGCCAGCAGCTTGTTGGACAGACGAACAGATACGCAGTATTTT. As protein: CASSLLDRRTDTQYF.

The chain recombines TRBV5-1 with TRBJ2-1; 9 nucleotides align to TRBD2. This CDR3 spans 17 amino acids. With V trimmed by 0 bases and J by 6 bases, 10 bases remained unmatched. CDR1 and CDR2 from the germline V gene are SGHRS and YFSETQ. CDR3 loop: CASSLVPIAGVGNEQFF. The CDR3 bases are TGCGCCAGCAGCTTGGTCCCTATAGCGGGAGTAGGCAATGAGCAGTTCTTC.

This rearrangement joins TRBV27 to TRBJ2-6; tentative D call: TRBD2 (5 bases). The V end lost 11 bases, the J end lost 0 bases, and 11 bases lay between the germline ends. Per the germline V gene, CDR1 is MNHEY and CDR2 is SMNVEV (reference sequence). The CDR3 is made up of 14 amino acids. This CDR3 is CAARSGSGANVLTF. CDR3 sequence (DNA): TGTGCCGCGCGGAGCGGCTCTGGGGCCAACGTCCTGACTTTC. Drawing the rest from reference TRBV27 and TRBJ2-6, the complete variable domain is EAQVTQNPRYLITVTGKKLTVTCSQNMNHEYMSWYRQDPGLGLRQIYYSMNVEVTDKGDVPEGYKVSRKEKRNFPLILESPSPNQTSLYFCAARSGSGANVLTFGAGSRLTVL.

The chain is built from TRBV6-1 and TRBJ2-1; 7 nucleotides align to TRBD2. CDR3 length equals 15 residues. V shed 9 bases, J shed 1 base, and the junction held 9 bases outside the gene matches. CDR1 and CDR2 from the germline V gene are MNHNS and SASEGT. CDR3 DNA: TGTGCCAGTATAGCGGGCCCTCGATCCTACAATGAGCAGTTCTTC. It translates to CASIAGPRSYNEQFF.

V usage is TRBV10-3 and J usage is TRBJ1-1; 7 bases line up with TRBD1. The germline CDR1 and CDR2 sequences are ENHRY and SYGVKD. The CDR3 sequence is 14 residues long. Unmatched junction bases numbered 3, after V lost 4 bases and J lost 1 base. CDR3 coding DNA: TGTGCCATCAGTGGGGACAGTCCGAACACTGAAGCTTTCTTT. Protein sequence: CAISGDSPNTEAFF.

The rearrangement links TRBV7-9 to TRBJ2-5, with 7 bases identical to TRBD2. The CDR3 sequence is 14 residues long. V trimming: 2 bases; J trimming: 5 bases; junction bases outside the gene matches: 5. Germline loops: CDR1 SEHNR, CDR2 FQNEAQ (reference sequence). CDR3 region: CASSLFSGTETQYF. The CDR3 nucleotides are TGTGCCAGCAGCTTATTCAGCGGGACGGAGACCCAGTACTTC.

The chain is built from TRBV5-4 and TRBJ2-7; 7 bases are shared with TRBD1. After removal of 5 bases from V and 7 bases from J, the junction contained 24 bases not matched to a gene. Germline V gene lookup returns CDR1 SGHNT and CDR2 YYREEE (reference sequence). The length of the CDR3 is 18 residues. CDR3 nucleotides: TGTGCCAGCAGGCGGAACCCACAGGGGCCTTATAACCTGGGTGAGCAGTACTTC. Translation: CASRRNPQGPYNLGEQYF. Variable domain in full (rest from reference TRBV5-4 and TRBJ2-7): ETGVTQSPTHLIKTRGQQVTLRCSSQSGHNTVSWYQQALGQGPQFIFQYYREEENGRGNFPPRFSGLQFPNYSSELNVNALELDDSALYLCASRRNPQGPYNLGEQYFGPGTRLTVT.

The rearrangement uses TRBV27 and TRBJ2-1, with 9 bases fitting TRBD2. This CDR3 comprises 16 residues. Germline CDR1 reads MNHEY; CDR2 reads SMNVEV (reference sequence). V was clipped by 6 bases and J by 6 bases; unmatched bases: 12. The CDR3: CASRNIRTSEFNEQFF. CDR3 DNA sequence: TGTGCCAGCAGAAATATACGGACTAGCGAGTTCAATGAGCAGTTCTTC.

The rearrangement uses TRBV6-5 and TRBJ1-2, with a weak D call TRBD1 (5 bases). Germline assignment: CDR1 MNHEY and CDR2 SVGAGI. The CDR3 loop spans 14 amino acids. Trimming removed 7 bases at V and 7 bases at J, with 19 bases between. The CDR3 region has the DNA TGTGCCAGCACTAGGGGAGGGGAAAAAGGTGGCTACACCTTC. It is translated as CASTRGGEKGGYTF.

The chain employs TRBV29-1 and TRBJ2-3; 7 nucleotides align to TRBD1. The J segment lost 7 bases and the V segment lost 4 bases, leaving 8 bases of the junction unmatched. The CDR3 runs to 13 residues. CDR1 SQVTM and CDR2 ANQGSEA come from the germline V gene. The CDR3 loop is CSVVRDRKNTQYF. CDR3 DNA: TGCAGCGTTGTCCGGGACAGAAAAAATACGCAGTATTTT.

The CDR3 is CASSFGENQPQHF. The DNA for the CDR3 is TGCGCCAGCAGCTTCGGAGAAAATCAGCCCCAGCATTTT. The chain recombines TRBV5-1 with TRBJ1-5; D gene ambiguous. There are 13 residues in the CDR3. V lost 2 bases and J 4 bases, leaving 7 bases between the germline ends. Germline V CDR1 and CDR2: SGHRS, YFSETQ.

Remarks on this clone: One end of the junction does not line up with germline, which may come from a read error. This chain uses TRBV10-3 with TRBJ2-7, with TRBD2 identical over 8 bases. CDR1 and CDR2 from the germline V gene are ENHRY and SYGVKD. CDR3 length equals 14 residues. The CDR3: CATSIAGHEYEQYF. Written as DNA, the CDR3 is TGTGCCACCAGTATAGCGGGACATGAATACGAGCAGTACTTC.

V gene TRBV5-1 combines with J gene TRBJ2-4; the D gene is possibly TRBD2 (7 bases). With 0 bases removed from V and 5 bases from J, the gap between germline ends came to 9 bases. This CDR3 comprises 14 residues. The germline CDR1 and CDR2 sequences are SGHRS and YFSETQ. The CDR3 loop reads CASSLGGGQNIQYF. The CDR3 coding sequence is TGCGCCAGCAGCTTGGGGGGGGGCCAAAACATTCAGTACTTC.

V and J are TRBV19 and TRBJ2-1; 12 bases fit TRBD2. Germline CDR1 is LNHDA and CDR2 is SQIVND (reference sequence). This CDR3 region has 17 residues. Trimming removed 5 bases from V and 7 bases from J; junction bases left unmatched: 12. CDR3 DNA: TGTGCCAGTAGTTTCTACCTAGCGGGAGGGCCCCCTAATGAGCAGTTCTTC. This codes for CASSFYLAGGPPNEQFF.

This clone was seen a handful of times. V is TRBV27 and J is TRBJ2-7; TRBD1 matches 8 bases. The CDR3 is 13 residues long. The junction had 7 bases not matched to a gene; V was cut back by 6 bases and J by 6 bases. Per germline, CDR1 MNHEY and CDR2 SMNVEV (reference sequence). Here the CDR3 reads CASSLGQASEQYF. In DNA form, the CDR3 reads TGTGCCAGCAGCCTGGGACAGGCCTCCGAGCAGTACTTC.